Included here is one T cell receptor (beta chain) sequence, with context. In this sample, this clonotype turned up many times. Its antigen is not yet known. There are no base qualities to consult, and no much larger clone falls within one base. Donors were 39 systemically healthy Caucasian individuals from Russia aged roughly 6 to 90 years. Around 9.9 milliliters of peripheral blood were collected from each donor into EDTA-treated Vacutainer tubes. Ficoll-Paque density-gradient centrifugation was used to isolate PBMCs, with at least 6.5 million per sample. Total RNA was extracted from PBMCs with Trizol reagent, with at least 5 micrograms obtained per sample. Naive CD45RAhigh/CD27high T cell percentages were measured by flow cytometry on a PBMC aliquot from every donor. This entry belongs to a study of blood T cells in healthy people across ages (dated by TCRdb to the mid-2010s). For the wider study: In model experiments, template switching captured roughly one uniquely barcoded TCR beta cDNA molecule for every two T cells. Using deep sequencing normalized with unique cDNA molecular identifiers, the study measured how TCR beta repertoire diversity changes with age. Four age groups were formed from the donors: young (average approximately 15 years), middle-aged (approximately 42), aged (over 55) and long-lived (about 80). Donors of different ages were randomly distributed across sequencing lanes to avoid experimental bias. Two additional independent replicas of 1 million unique cDNA reads from the same blood draw were analyzed for two donors (one aged 18 to 30 and one aged 80 or older).

The library relied on 5' RACE. Instrument used: Illumina HiSeq 2500. The second PCR ran for roughly 7 to 12 cycles and used a J-beta primer mix along with a sample-barcoded 5' primer. A template-switch 5' adaptor carrying 12 random nucleotides introduced a unique molecular identifier onto each TCR beta cDNA molecule. Each sample yielded at least 3 million CDR3-containing paired-end reads. First-strand cDNA was synthesized from all RNA with the Mint cDNA synthesis kit, primed by a TRBC-specific oligonucleotide. Following uracil-DNA glycosylase treatment, all cDNA underwent a first 18-cycle PCR with the universal primers M1SS and BC2_uni_R. The original pipeline was this. Normalization of each sample was performed by random selection of 1 million high-quality reads, each carrying a distinct molecular identifier. Reads sharing molecular identifiers were discarded rather than binned into consensus sequences. MiTCR, run with a Q25 quality threshold and the strictest error-elimination algorithm, handled CDR3 identification, clonotype clustering and error correction. A nonparametric unseen species model with Euler transformation was used to estimate a lower bound on total TCR beta diversity. TCRdb reran the public reads through fastp at Q25 and MiXCR, keeping productive beta chains. Rows are combined by CDR3 protein, so each entry shows the most common genes and DNA. These V and J calls are TCRdb output, not the study's own analysis. In this sample the table shows about 1,800,000 distinct CDR3 sequences, under 30% of which occur a single time. 7.7% of the sample is in the top ten clones.

Broad study findings and their caveats: Because profiling used bulk unsorted PBMCs, naive and antigen-experienced compartments could not be compared conclusively. Because donor CMV infection status was unknown, age-related changes in expanded clonotypes were potentially confounded. Total diversity estimates from one million sequenced T cells were considered lower bounds and underestimates. The percentage of naive T cells measured by flow cytometry correlated strongly with observed TCR beta diversity. Compared with the aged group, more naive CD4+ T cells, fewer expanded clones and increased TCR diversity were shown by the long-lived group, suggesting age selection. As age increased, observed TCR beta diversity per million T cells dropped in a roughly linear way, and a significant reduction was already evident by age approximately 40.

Source material: blood. The TCR was taken from a woman between 25 and 40 years old in good health.

Here is the DNA: TGTGCCAGCAGTGGAGGTGGGACCCAGTACTTC. Translated, it reads CASSGGGTQYF. Recombination connected TRBV25-1 to TRBJ2-5; no confident D gene assignment can be made. At the junction V is shortened by 4 bases and J by 7 bases, with 7 bases in between. Reading the germline V gene gives CDR1 MGHDK and CDR2 SYGVNS. Counted from cysteine to phenylalanine, this CDR3 has 11 amino acids. Only CDR3 DNA remains: 33 bases, in frame from the first base.